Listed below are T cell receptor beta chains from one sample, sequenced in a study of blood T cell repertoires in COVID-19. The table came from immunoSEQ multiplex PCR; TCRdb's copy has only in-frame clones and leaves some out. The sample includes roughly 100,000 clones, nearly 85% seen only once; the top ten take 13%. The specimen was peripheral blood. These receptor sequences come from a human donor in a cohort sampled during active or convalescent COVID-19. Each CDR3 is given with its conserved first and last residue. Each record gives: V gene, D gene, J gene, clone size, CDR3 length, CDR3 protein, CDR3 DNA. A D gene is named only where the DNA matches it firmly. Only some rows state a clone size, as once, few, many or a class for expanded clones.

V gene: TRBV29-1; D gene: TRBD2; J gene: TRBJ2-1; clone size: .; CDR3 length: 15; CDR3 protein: CSAIAGRSSYNEQFF; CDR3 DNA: TGCAGCGCCATCGCCGGGAGGAGCTCCTACAATGAGCAGTTCTTC
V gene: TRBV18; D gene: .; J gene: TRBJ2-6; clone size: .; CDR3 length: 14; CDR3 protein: CASTSEPGANVLTF; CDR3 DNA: TGTGCCAGCACTTCCGAACCTGGGGCCAACGTCCTGACTTTC
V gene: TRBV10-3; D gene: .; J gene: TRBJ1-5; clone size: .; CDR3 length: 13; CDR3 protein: CAISGGGGQPQHF; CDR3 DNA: TGTGCCATCAGTGGGGGAGGGGGTCAGCCCCAGCATTTT
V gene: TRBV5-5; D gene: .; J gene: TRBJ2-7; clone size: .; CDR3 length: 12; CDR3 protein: CASSPEGYEQYF; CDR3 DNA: TGTGCCAGCAGCCCGGAGGGGTACGAGCAGTACTTC
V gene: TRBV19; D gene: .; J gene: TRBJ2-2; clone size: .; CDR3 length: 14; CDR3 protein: CASSPSANTGELFF; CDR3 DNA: TGTGCCAGTAGTCCTAGCGCCAACACCGGGGAGCTGTTTTTT
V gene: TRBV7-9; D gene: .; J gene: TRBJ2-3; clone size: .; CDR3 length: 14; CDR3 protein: CASSLQGSTDTQYF; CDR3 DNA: TGTGCCAGCAGCTTGCAGGGGAGCACAGATACGCAGTATTTT
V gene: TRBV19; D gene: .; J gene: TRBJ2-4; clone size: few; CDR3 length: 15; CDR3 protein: CASSPMVRVGNIQYF; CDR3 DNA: TGTGCCAGTAGTCCCATGGTCAGGGTGGGAAACATTCAGTACTTC
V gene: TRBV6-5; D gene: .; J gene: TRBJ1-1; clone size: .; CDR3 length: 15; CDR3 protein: CASTQQGFGGTEAFF; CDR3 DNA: TGTGCCAGCACCCAACAGGGTTTTGGGGGCACTGAAGCTTTCTTT
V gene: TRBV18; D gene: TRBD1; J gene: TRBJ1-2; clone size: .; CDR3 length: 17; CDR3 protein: CASSPESTGVMEYGYTF; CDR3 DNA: TGTGCCAGCTCACCCGAATCTACAGGGGTTATGGAATATGGCTACACCTTC
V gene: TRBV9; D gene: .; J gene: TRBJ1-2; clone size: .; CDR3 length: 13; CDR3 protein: CASGLAANYGYTF; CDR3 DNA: TGTGCCAGCGGCCTGGCAGCTAACTATGGCTACACCTTC
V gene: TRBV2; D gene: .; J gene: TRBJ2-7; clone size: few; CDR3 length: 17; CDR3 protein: CASRARGLDRSSYEQYF; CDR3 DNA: TGTGCCAGCAGGGCAAGGGGTCTGGACCGCAGCTCCTACGAGCAGTACTTC
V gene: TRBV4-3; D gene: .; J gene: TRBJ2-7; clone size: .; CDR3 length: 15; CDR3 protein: CASSQEWRWSGEQYF; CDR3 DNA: TGCGCCAGCAGCCAAGAATGGAGGTGGTCGGGAGAGCAGTACTTC